Presented here are 18 T cell receptor beta chains from one specimen sequenced in a study of cytomegalovirus exposure and HLA in healthy donors. Libraries were prepared by immunoSEQ multiplex PCR; TCRdb keeps only in-frame clonotypes and omits some of them. This table holds 100,000 to 150,000 clones, approximately 87% found once. Sequenced input: PBMCs. Every receptor here comes from a young woman in good health and CMV-seronegative.

The chain carries TRBV27 and TRBJ1-2; 7 bases line up with TRBD1. Per the germline V gene, CDR1 is MNHEY and CDR2 is SMNVEV (reference sequence). This CDR3 is 16 amino acids long. Trimming cost V 7 bases and J 0 bases; bases outside gene matches: 11. CDR3 protein: CASKQTGARANYGYTF. Written as DNA, the CDR3 is TGTGCCAGCAAACAAACAGGGGCGCGTGCTAACTATGGCTACACCTTC.

The chain is built from TRBV15 and TRBJ2-1; 8 bases line up with TRBD2. The J segment lost 2 bases and the V segment lost 9 bases, leaving 12 bases of the junction unmatched. This CDR3 has 16 residues. Per germline, CDR1 LNHNV and CDR2 YYDKDF (reference sequence). As DNA, the CDR3 is TGTGCCACTGGAGACTTAGCGGGGTGGACCTACAATGAGCAGTTCTTC. Translation gives CATGDLAGWTYNEQFF.

The rearrangement links TRBV27 to TRBJ2-4, with 9 bases fitting TRBD2. CDR3 length: 20 amino acids. The germline gives CDR1 MNHEY, CDR2 SMNVEV (reference sequence). Trimming removed 3 bases from V and 0 bases from J; junction bases left unmatched: 15. The CDR3 DNA sequence: TGTGCCAGCAGTTTGCCGCTGGCGGGGGGGCCCTGGATAGCCAAAAACATTCAGTACTTC. This translates into CASSLPLAGGPWIAKNIQYF.

This chain uses TRBV11-2 with TRBJ2-3; no firm D call. This CDR3 has 14 amino acids. Deletions cut 5 bases from V and 0 bases from J, with 9 bases between. CDR1 and CDR2 (germline): SGHAT, FQNNGV. Here the CDR3 reads CASSGLVSTDTQYF. The DNA of the CDR3 is TGTGCCAGCAGCGGGCTGGTTAGCACAGATACGCAGTATTTT.

The V and J genes are TRBV27 and TRBJ2-5, with D possibly matching TRBD1 (7 bases). CDR1 is MNHEY, CDR2 SMNVEV, per germline (reference sequence). This CDR3 is built from 15 residues. V was clipped by 6 bases and J by 5 bases, with 19 bases between them. The CDR3 here is CASRNSNRGGETQYF. In nucleotides, the CDR3 is TGTGCCAGCAGAAATTCTAACAGGGGAGGCGAGACCCAGTACTTC.

The CDR3 spells CASSQDSGGAASREQFF. The CDR3 coding sequence is TGTGCCAGCAGCCAAGACTCCGGGGGGGCCGCTTCAAGAGAGCAGTTCTTC. The rearrangement links TRBV5-5 to TRBJ2-1, with 8 bases aligning to TRBD2. Germline assignment: CDR1 SGHKS and CDR2 YYEKEE (reference sequence). V dropped 4 bases and J dropped 10; count of bases not matched to a gene: 19. The CDR3 covers 17 residues.

This chain joins TRBV30 and TRBJ1-1, with no clear D. Per germline, CDR1 GTSNPN and CDR2 SVGIG (reference sequence). The CDR3 has 13 residues. V lost 2 bases and J lost 0, with 7 bases in between. The CDR3 coding sequence is TGTGCCTGGAGTCCCAGATTGAACACTGAAGCTTTCTTT. It specifies CAWSPRLNTEAFF.

The CDR3 loop is CASSDKQPLSYEQYF. DNA for the CDR3: TGTGCCAGCAGTGACAAACAGCCCCTCTCCTACGAGCAGTACTTC. This sequence joins TRBV6-4 and TRBJ2-7; D uncertain. The CDR3 is 15 residues long. CDR1 and CDR2 (germline): MRHNA, SNTAGT. Trimming removed 2 bases from V and 0 bases from J, with 11 bases in between.

The chain carries TRBV5-1 and TRBJ2-7; 8 bases align to TRBD2. J lost 6 bases, V lost 1 base, and 9 bases had no gene match. The CDR3 covers 15 residues. CDR1 and CDR2 (germline): SGHRS, YFSETQ. The CDR3 is CASSLLRGGQTEQYF. The CDR3 coding sequence is TGCGCCAGCAGCTTGCTCCGGGGGGGGCAAACCGAGCAGTACTTC.

In this sample, this clone turned up once. This rearrangement joins TRBV5-6 to TRBJ2-6, with 9 positions matching TRBD1. The CDR3 totals 17 residues. V was clipped by 4 bases and J by 0 bases; unmatched bases: 5. Germline V gene lookup returns CDR1 SGHDT and CDR2 YYEEEE. CDR3 sequence (DNA): TGTGCCAGCAGCCCCGGGACAGGGCTCTCTGGGGCCAACGTCCTGACTTTC. It codes for CASSPGTGLSGANVLTF.

The chain is built from TRBV19 and TRBJ1-1; D call uncertain. Germline assignment: CDR1 LNHDA and CDR2 SQIVND (reference sequence). The CDR3 extends over 14 amino acids. The germline V and J ends were trimmed by 7 bases and 5 bases, with 17 bases remaining between them. In DNA, the CDR3 is TGTGCCAGTAAGTCTCCCCTCTCGAGGACTGAAGCTTTCTTT. Translating it yields CASKSPLSRTEAFF.

The V gene is TRBV7-6, the J gene TRBJ2-5; TRBD1 aligns across 10 bases. This CDR3 contains 17 residues. Germline lookup yields CDR1 SGHVS and CDR2 FNYEAQ. The V gene end was trimmed by 3 bases and the J gene end by 1 base; junction bases not matched to a gene: 8. CDR3 amino acids: CASSFGLGQGLQETQYF. DNA of the CDR3: TGTGCCAGCAGCTTTGGACTGGGACAGGGGCTCCAAGAGACCCAGTACTTC.

The chain has TRBV19 and TRBJ2-5; TRBD1 matches at 8 bases. The V gene's germline CDR1 is LNHDA and CDR2 SQIVND (reference sequence). Losses at the gene ends were 6 bases for V and 5 bases for J; bases not matched to a gene: 11. CDR3 length equals 15 residues. CDR3 sequence: CASSPGGQGVETQYF. CDR3 in DNA: TGTGCCAGTAGCCCAGGGGGCCAAGGGGTGGAGACCCAGTACTTC.

This rearrangement joins TRBV10-3 to TRBJ2-2, with TRBD1 as a possible D gene (6 bases). Trimming removed 3 bases from V and 5 bases from J, with 25 bases in between. The CDR3 spans 19 residues. CDR1 is ENHRY and CDR2 is SYGVKD in the germline V gene. CDR3 DNA sequence: TGTGCCATCAGTGAATCAATTCGACAACGACAGGCCCGAACCGGGGAGCTGTTTTTT. Encoded protein: CAISESIRQRQARTGELFF.

J is TRBJ2-5 and V is TRBV4-1; D possibly corresponds to TRBD2 (5 bases). The V gene's germline CDR1 is MGHRA and CDR2 YSYEKL. This CDR3 comprises 13 residues. V lost 4 bases, J lost 5 bases, and 11 bases lay in between. CDR3 loop: CASSPETGETQYF. Written as DNA, the CDR3 is TGCGCCAGCAGCCCGGAAACGGGGGAGACCCAGTACTTC.

The rearrangement joins TRBV11-2 to TRBJ1-4; 7 bases match TRBD1. The germline V gene encodes CDR1 SGHAT and CDR2 FQNNGV. The CDR3 extends over 16 amino acids. J was trimmed by 4 bases and V by 6 bases; bases with no gene match: 11. The CDR3 DNA is TGTGCCAGCAGGTCCGGGAGGGGACAGAATAATGAAAAACTGTTTTTT. Encoded protein: CASRSGRGQNNEKLFF.

V and J are TRBV6-1 and TRBJ2-5; D remains ambiguous. CDR3 size: 11 residues. The V end lost 7 bases, the J end lost 4 bases, and 7 bases lay between the germline ends. Germline V gene lookup returns CDR1 MNHNS and CDR2 SASEGT. The CDR3 reads CASKELETQYF. The CDR3 bases are TGTGCCAGCAAAGAACTAGAGACCCAGTACTTC.

This clone was detected once. The chain combines TRBV4-1 with TRBJ1-5; D is unresolved. The V end lost 0 bases, the J end lost 6 bases, and 6 bases lay between the germline ends. Germline-derived CDR1 and CDR2 are MGHRA and YSYEKL. CDR3 length: 13 amino acids. CDR3: CASSQDRGQPQHF. The CDR3 DNA is TGCGCCAGCAGCCAAGATAGAGGTCAGCCCCAGCATTTT.